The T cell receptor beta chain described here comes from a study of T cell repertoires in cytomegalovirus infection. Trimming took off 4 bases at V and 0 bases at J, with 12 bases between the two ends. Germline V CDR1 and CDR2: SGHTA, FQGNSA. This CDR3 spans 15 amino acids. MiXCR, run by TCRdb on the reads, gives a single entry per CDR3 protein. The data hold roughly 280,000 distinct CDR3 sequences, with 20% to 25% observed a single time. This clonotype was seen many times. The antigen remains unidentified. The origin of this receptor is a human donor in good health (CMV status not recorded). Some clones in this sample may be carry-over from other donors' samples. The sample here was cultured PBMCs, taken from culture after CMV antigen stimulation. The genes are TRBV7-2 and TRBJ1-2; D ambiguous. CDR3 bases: TGTGCCAGCAGCTCTCCTCGCACAGCTAACTATGGCTACACCTTC. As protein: CASSSPRTANYGYTF.